These T cell receptor beta chains were read from a single sample in a study of T-cell reconstitution after alpha-beta-depleted transplantation in children. TCRdb re-called the PCR reads through MiXCR, storing one row per CDR3 protein. The sample shows about 610,000 distinct CDR3 sequences, roughly a tenth of them seen only once. Source: PBMCs from the stem cell graft donor, taken from the stem cell graft. These receptors originate from a human donor who donated a stem cell graft to a child with acute myeloid leukemia. The conserved cysteine and the conserved F or W are not part of the CDR3 here. Each record gives: D gene, CDR3 length, V gene, CDR3 protein. The D gene is left open where the match is weak.

D gene: NA
CDR3 length: 13
V gene: TRBV19
CDR3 protein: ASTPGHSTAYEQY

D gene: NA
CDR3 length: 12
V gene: TRBV7-2
CDR3 protein: ASSFTPRSYEQY

D gene: TRBD1
CDR3 length: 13
V gene: TRBV5-1
CDR3 protein: ASSLGQGPYNEQF

D gene: NA
CDR3 length: 11
V gene: TRBV6-5
CDR3 protein: ASSRQPSYEQY

D gene: TRBD1
CDR3 length: 14
V gene: TRBV9
CDR3 protein: ASSPDRGHGTGELF

D gene: TRBD2
CDR3 length: 10
V gene: TRBV5-1
CDR3 protein: ASSSPAGYKF

D gene: TRBD1
CDR3 length: 12
V gene: TRBV20-1
CDR3 protein: SAGGQGAYQPQH

D gene: NA
CDR3 length: 11
V gene: TRBV30
CDR3 protein: AWSVQVGTEAF

D gene: TRBD2
CDR3 length: 10
V gene: TRBV29-1
CDR3 protein: SVPSGNQGQF

D gene: NA
CDR3 length: 12
V gene: TRBV28
CDR3 protein: ALCLGGFGNTIY

D gene: NA
CDR3 length: 11
V gene: TRBV7-2
CDR3 protein: ASSLDRRGPQF

D gene: NA
CDR3 length: 15
V gene: TRBV6-1
CDR3 protein: ASSGIRGTARTDTQY